This is a list of T cell receptor beta chains from one sample in a study of blood T cell repertoires in COVID-19. The data were produced by immunoSEQ multiplex PCR, yet TCRdb's version contains in-frame clones alone and is incomplete. The sample has about 280,000 clones; about 83% are singletons. The sample comprised PBMCs or T cells enriched from blood (not recorded which). The receptor source for this set is a middle-aged woman who had recovered from COVID-19. CDR3s include the opening cysteine and the closing phenylalanine or tryptophan. Fields, in order: clone size, V gene, CDR3 length, J gene, D gene, CDR3 DNA, CDR3 protein. D genes are given only for firm matches. Clone sizes are given selectively: once, few, many, or a class where the clone is expanded.

.	TRBV7-2	16	TRBJ2-1	.	TGTGCCAGCAGCTTAGACAGGGAATCGACCTACAATGAGCAGTTCTTC	CASSLDRESTYNEQFF
.	TRBV7-3	14	TRBJ2-1	.	TGTGCCAGCAGCTTGGGCGGGGCAAGGAATGAGCAGTTCTTC	CASSLGGARNEQFF
few	TRBV6-5	15	TRBJ1-2	.	TGTGCCAGCAGAGCCGGGAAATCGGGCATCGATGGCTACACCTTC	CASRAGKSGIDGYTF
.	TRBV28	14	TRBJ1-5	.	TGTGCCAGCAGTTTCAGTGGTTTGAATCAGCCCCAGCATTTT	CASSFSGLNQPQHF
.	TRBV7-9	18	TRBJ2-5	.	TGTGCCAGCAGCCCAGGATATTCTCTGAACGCTCGGTCGGAGACCCAGTACTTC	CASSPGYSLNARSETQYF
.	TRBV15	20	TRBJ2-7	TRBD2	TGTGCCACCAGCAGAGATGAGTCGTGGCTAGCGGGAGGATCCACCTACGAGCAGTACTTC	CATSRDESWLAGGSTYEQYF
.	TRBV28	16	TRBJ1-2	.	TGTGCCAGCAGTGCCCCCGGGACCGACCGACGGGGGGGCTACACCTTC	CASSAPGTDRRGGYTF
.	TRBV15	13	TRBJ2-5	.	TGTGCCACCGGCGGTGCCCCGGTGAAGACCCAGTACTTC	CATGGAPVKTQYF
.	TRBV11-3	14	TRBJ2-3	.	TGTGCCAGCAGTCCTGGGCGGGGCACAGATACGCAGTATTTT	CASSPGRGTDTQYF
.	TRBV27	16	TRBJ1-2	.	TGTGCCAGCAGCCCTCCTACCTGGGGGGGAGACTATGGCTACACCTTC	CASSPPTWGGDYGYTF
.	TRBV2	15	TRBJ1-5	TRBD1	TGTGCCAGCAGCCAGGCGGCAGGGGGGAATCAGCCCCAGCATTTT	CASSQAAGGNQPQHF
.	TRBV10-3	13	TRBJ2-5	.	TGTGCCATCTCCGAGGGAGAGGGAGAGACCCAGTACTTC	CAISEGEGETQYF
.	TRBV7-9	16	TRBJ2-3	TRBD2	TGTGCCAGCAGCTTTAGGCCTAGCGGGGGAGCAGATACGCAGTATTTT	CASSFRPSGGADTQYF
few	TRBV7-8	16	TRBJ2-3	.	TGTGCCAGCAGCTTAGCCGGTTTATCTAGCACAGATACGCAGTATTTT	CASSLAGLSSTDTQYF
.	TRBV28	13	TRBJ1-2	.	TGTGCCAGCAGTTTAGCAGGGAACTATGGCTACACCTTC	CASSLAGNYGYTF